Described below is a single TCR beta chain sequence and its context. Its antigen is not known. TCRdb's table, derived via immunoSEQ multiplex PCR, lists solely in-frame clones and lacks some. Altogether about 120,000 clones are present, approximately 90% being singletons, with the ten largest covering 3% to 4%. This sample was taken from a study of CD4+ T cells in melanoma. Points from the study as a whole: CD8+ T cell, macrophage and B cell function reportedly correlated with neoantigen-specific CD4+ T cells. Neoantigen-specific CD4+ T cells in melanoma reportedly had diverse differentiation states.

With 2 bases removed from V and 5 bases from J, the gap between germline ends came to 12 bases. The germline V gene has CDR1 MGHRA and CDR2 YSYEKL. CDR3 length: 14 residues. This TCR derives from a human donor with melanoma. The sample consisted of peripheral blood. The chain carries TRBV4-1 and TRBJ1-1, with D possibly TRBD1 on 5 matching bases. This CDR3 reads CASSQLAGGTEAFF. CDR3 sequence (DNA): TGCGCCAGCAGCCAACTGGCGGGGGGGACTGAAGCTTTCTTT.